Listed below are T cell receptor beta chains from one sample, sequenced in a study of T cell repertoires in cytomegalovirus infection. TCRdb reprocessed the reads with MiXCR, giving one entry per CDR3 protein. The sample consists of 400,000 or so distinct CDR3 sequences, 15% to 20% of them appearing once. Sequenced input: PBMCs. These receptor sequences come from a human donor in good health (CMV status not recorded). Some clones in this sample may be carry-over from other donors' samples. Each CDR3 is given with its conserved first and last residue. The D gene is left open where the match is weak. Some rows mark clone size as missing; the rest say once, few, many or name a class of expanded clone.

many,TRBJ2-3,TRBV7-9,NA,CASSLQRNTQYF,TGTGCCAGCAGCCTTCAGAGGAACACGCAGTATTTT
NA,TRBJ2-2,TRBV5-1,TRBD2,CASSWNPGTSGSTGELFF,TGCGCCAGCAGCTGGAACCCTGGGACTAGCGGGAGTACCGGGGAGCTGTTTTTT
NA,TRBJ2-2,TRBV7-2,NA,CASSPTLDVDTGELFF,TGTGCCAGCAGCCCCACCCTGGACGTGGACACCGGGGAGCTGTTTTTT
NA,TRBJ1-6,TRBV5-5,NA,CASSLRPAGSPLHF,TGTGCCAGCAGCTTGAGGCCAGCGGGTTCACCCCTCCACTTT
many,TRBJ2-1,TRBV2,NA,CASSFRRSSYNEQFF,TGTGCCAGCAGCTTCAGGAGGAGCTCCTACAATGAGCAGTTCTTC
many,TRBJ1-5,TRBV6-1,NA,CASSSGPSLHQPQHF,TGTGCCAGCAGCAGCGGACCTTCCCTTCATCAGCCCCAGCATTTT
few,TRBJ2-7,TRBV10-3,NA,CAISESSRGQGQYF,TGTGCCATCAGTGAGTCGAGCCGGGGGCAGGGCCAGTACTTC
NA,TRBJ1-4,TRBV11-2,TRBD1,CASSLTGQAVRKLFF,TGTGCCAGCAGCTTAACTGGACAGGCGGTGCGAAAACTGTTTTTT
once,TRBJ2-1,TRBV9,NA,CASSEGRSYNEQFF,TGTGCCAGCAGCGAAGGAAGGAGCTACAATGAGCAGTTCTTC
few,TRBJ2-7,TRBV12-3/TRBV12-4,NA,CASRKDPEGYEQYF,TGTGCCAGCAGGAAGGACCCGGAGGGCTACGAGCAGTACTTC
once,TRBJ1-1,TRBV12-3/TRBV12-4,TRBD1,CASTVGTGVMNTEAFF,TGTGCCAGCACCGTCGGGACAGGAGTCATGAACACTGAAGCTTTCTTT
many,TRBJ2-5,TRBV12-3/TRBV12-4,TRBD2,CASDKSGRAIGTQYF,TGTGCCAGCGACAAAAGCGGGAGGGCAATCGGGACCCAGTACTTC
once,TRBJ2-3,TRBV20-1,NA,CSAIRVADTQYF,TGCAGTGCTATCAGGGTTGCAGATACGCAGTATTTT
NA,TRBJ1-2,TRBV20-1,NA,CSAFRGYTF,TGCAGTGCTTTTCGTGGCTACACCTTC
NA,TRBJ2-3,TRBV19,NA,CASRGTHSTDTQYF,TGTGCCAGTAGAGGGACACACAGCACAGATACGCAGTATTTT
few,TRBJ2-1,TRBV12-3/TRBV12-4,NA,CASSFGGRRDGDEQFF,TGTGCCAGCAGTTTTGGGGGGAGACGCGACGGGGATGAGCAGTTCTTC
NA,TRBJ2-1,TRBV18,NA,CASSTDSEQFF,TGTGCCAGCTCAACGGACAGCGAGCAGTTCTTC
NA,TRBJ2-5,TRBV10-3,TRBD2,CAIGDRGAQYF,TGTGCCATCGGGGATCGGGGGGCCCAGTACTTC
few,TRBJ2-1,TRBV7-9,TRBD2,CASSQKRLAGLEFF,TGTGCCAGCAGCCAAAAAAGACTAGCGGGACTAGAGTTCTTC
NA,TRBJ2-1,TRBV5-1,NA,CASSLTGVEYNEQFF,TGCGCCAGCAGCTTGACGGGAGTCGAATACAATGAGCAGTTCTTC
many,TRBJ1-4,TRBV7-2,NA,CASSLVGRPHEKLFF,TGTGCCAGCAGCTTAGTTGGCAGGCCGCATGAAAAACTGTTTTTT
few,TRBJ2-7,TRBV11-2,NA,CASTRGELTHYEQYF,TGTGCCAGCACCCGCGGGGAGCTAACACACTACGAGCAGTACTTC
few,TRBJ1-5,TRBV6-5,TRBD1,CASKQTGDQPQHF,TGTGCCAGCAAGCAGACAGGGGATCAGCCCCAGCATTTT
few,TRBJ1-2,TRBV18,NA,CASSPGTYSGDTF,TGTGCCAGCTCACCCGGGACTTATTCTGGTGACACCTTC
NA,TRBJ1-4,TRBV6-1,TRBD1,CASRRDRGAANEKLFF,TGTGCCAGCAGAAGGGACAGGGGCGCAGCTAATGAAAAACTGTTTTTT
many,TRBJ1-2,TRBV20-1,TRBD1,CSAKEQGAGYGYTF,TGCAGTGCGAAGGAACAGGGGGCTGGGTATGGCTACACCTTC
NA,TRBJ2-1,TRBV7-7,NA,CASSLAGPAAYNEQFF,TGTGCCAGCAGCTTAGCGGGCCCGGCAGCCTACAATGAGCAGTTCTTC
few,TRBJ2-6,TRBV7-9,NA,CASSARAGANVLTF,TGTGCCAGCAGCGCGAGAGCCGGGGCCAACGTCCTGACTTTC
many,TRBJ2-3,TRBV5-4,NA,CASSGGANTDTQYF,TGTGCCAGCAGTGGGGGGGCTAACACAGATACGCAGTATTTT
NA,TRBJ1-2,TRBV7-2,TRBD1,CASSLAPDRGLYGYTF,TGTGCCAGCAGCTTAGCGCCGGACAGGGGGCTTTATGGCTACACCTTC
many,TRBJ2-7,TRBV7-8,TRBD2,CASSFLSGLAKDEQYF,TGTGCCAGCAGCTTTCTGTCGGGACTAGCGAAGGACGAGCAGTACTTC
few,TRBJ1-1,TRBV2,NA,CASGDRVNTEAFF,TGTGCCAGCGGAGACAGAGTGAACACTGAAGCTTTCTTT
NA,TRBJ2-1,TRBV10-3,TRBD2,CAIRGLAGEGYNEQFF,TGTGCCATCAGGGGACTAGCGGGAGAGGGATACAATGAGCAGTTCTTC
few,TRBJ2-5,TRBV12-3/TRBV12-4,TRBD2,CASSLDGTSQETQYF,TGTGCCAGCAGTTTAGACGGGACTAGCCAAGAGACCCAGTACTTC
many,TRBJ1-1,TRBV11-1,NA,CASSQGTDRFF,TGTGCCAGCAGCCAAGGGACGGATCGGTTCTTT
NA,TRBJ2-1,TRBV29-1,NA,CSVWRFYNEQFF,TGCAGCGTTTGGAGGTTCTACAATGAGCAGTTCTTC
NA,TRBJ2-5,TRBV20-1,NA,CSAPSEYQETQYF,TGCAGTGCTCCCTCGGAGTACCAAGAGACCCAGTACTTC
many,TRBJ1-4,TRBV7-8,NA,CASSWGILNEKLFF,TGTGCCAGCAGCTGGGGCATTCTTAATGAAAAACTGTTTTTT
many,TRBJ2-5,TRBV12-3/TRBV12-4,TRBD1,CASRRGTGVGETQYF,TGTGCCAGCAGACGCGGGACAGGGGTAGGGGAGACCCAGTACTTC
many,TRBJ2-5,TRBV7-8,TRBD2,CASSLSPGGETQYF,TGTGCCAGCAGCTTATCCCCGGGGGGGGAGACCCAGTACTTC
few,TRBJ1-5,TRBV28,NA,CASNDPGQSNQPQHF,TGTGCCAGCAACGACCCGGGGCAAAGCAATCAGCCCCAGCATTTT
NA,TRBJ2-3,TRBV10-3,NA,CAISSTRRVTDTQYF,TGTGCCATCAGTTCGACTAGGAGGGTCACAGATACGCAGTATTTT
NA,TRBJ2-1,TRBV6-1,TRBD2,CASRAGLPKDEQFF,TGTGCCAGCAGAGCGGGACTCCCTAAGGACGAGCAGTTCTTC
NA,TRBJ2-7,TRBV19,NA,CASSTLTLTYEQYF,TGTGCCAGTAGTACCCTGACCCTTACCTACGAGCAGTACTTC
NA,TRBJ1-5,TRBV18,NA,CASSPESNQPQHF,TGTGCCAGCTCACCCGAAAGCAATCAGCCCCAGCATTTT
NA,TRBJ2-2,TRBV20-1,NA,CSALRVGTNTGELFF,TGCAGTGCTCTCCGAGTCGGAACGAACACCGGGGAGCTGTTTTTT
NA,TRBJ2-3,TRBV20-1,NA,CSAREARRYVADTQYF,TGCAGTGCTAGAGAGGCCCGACGCTACGTCGCAGATACGCAGTATTTT
NA,TRBJ2-3,TRBV5-5,TRBD2,CASSLASGGAQDTQYF,TGTGCCAGCAGCTTGGCTAGCGGGGGGGCACAAGATACGCAGTATTTT
few,TRBJ2-3,TRBV5-4,NA,CASSWEGRISTDTQYF,TGTGCCAGCAGCTGGGAAGGACGAATTAGCACAGATACGCAGTATTTT
few,TRBJ1-2,TRBV4-1,NA,CASSQVHPGSGYTF,TGCGCCAGCAGCCAAGTCCATCCGGGTAGTGGCTACACCTTC
many,TRBJ1-4,TRBV25-1,NA,CASSEYYRVNEKLFF,TGTGCCAGCAGTGAATATTATAGGGTGAATGAAAAACTGTTTTTT
many,TRBJ2-5,TRBV20-1,NA,CSATPGLQETQYF,TGCAGTGCTACCCCGGGACTTCAAGAGACCCAGTACTTC
few,TRBJ2-3,TRBV14,TRBD2,CASSLRASGGRTDTQYF,TGTGCCAGCAGCCTACGGGCTAGCGGGGGACGCACAGATACGCAGTATTTT
NA,TRBJ2-3,TRBV12-3/TRBV12-4,TRBD2,CASSLGGGGTDTQYF,TGTGCCAGCAGTTTAGGTGGGGGGGGAACAGATACGCAGTATTTT
many,TRBJ2-7,TRBV7-2,TRBD2,CASSLRGTSSYEQYF,TGTGCCAGCAGCTTACGGGGGACTAGCTCTTACGAGCAGTACTTC